A single sample is the source of the 25 T cell receptor beta chains below, sequenced in a study of cytomegalovirus exposure and HLA in healthy donors. With 60 Vbeta and 13 Jbeta primers, the PCR was carried out. Some clones are missing from TCRdb's copy, which holds only in-frame ones; the method was immunoSEQ multiplex PCR. There are approximately 110,000 clones in the sample; around four fifths occur only once, and over 3.5% lies in the top ten. The sequencing input was PBMCs. The source of these receptors is a woman aged 40 to 49 in good health and CMV-seronegative.

The chain carries TRBV19 and TRBJ2-2, with TRBD1 as a possible D gene (5 bases). The CDR3 contains 16 residues. Trimming removed 1 base from V and 0 bases from J, with 9 bases in between. CDR1 LNHDA and CDR2 SQIVND come from the germline V gene (reference sequence). The CDR3 is CASSIGQGTNTGELFF. The CDR3 DNA is TGTGCCAGTAGTATAGGGCAGGGAACGAACACCGGGGAGCTGTTTTTT.

V and J are TRBV13 and TRBJ2-7; the D gene is possibly TRBD2 (6 bases). The CDR3 is 16 residues long. Germline lookup yields CDR1 PRHDT and CDR2 FYEKMQ (reference sequence). V lost 4 bases, J lost 0 bases, and 16 bases lay in between. CDR3 amino acids: CASSSLRRGSSYEQYF. CDR3 sequence (DNA): TGTGCCAGCAGCTCCTTGAGGCGGGGAAGCTCCTACGAGCAGTACTTC. Full variable domain (missing parts from reference TRBV13 and TRBJ2-7): AAGVIQSPRHLIKEKRETATLKCYPIPRHDTVYWYQQGPGQDPQFLISFYEKMQSDKGSIPDRFSAQQFSDYHSELNMSSLELGDSALYFCASSSLRRGSSYEQYFGPGTRLTVT.

This chain connects TRBV25-1 to TRBJ2-1; TRBD2 matches 8 bases. Per the germline V gene, CDR1 is MGHDK and CDR2 is SYGVNS. CDR3 length: 15 amino acids. The V and J ends lost 3 bases and 3 bases, in that order; junction bases with no gene match: 4. CDR3 loop: CASSDGGDFYNEQFF. CDR3 coding DNA: TGTGCCAGCAGTGACGGGGGGGACTTCTACAATGAGCAGTTCTTC.

The CDR3 sequence is CASSFDKISSPLHF. Written as DNA, the CDR3 is TGTGCCAGCAGCTTTGATAAAATTAGTTCACCCCTCCACTTT. V and J are TRBV7-2 and TRBJ1-6; no firm D call. Looked up from germline, CDR1 is SGHTA and CDR2 is FQGNSA. Trimming took 3 bases from V and 9 from J, leaving 12 bases between them. CDR3 length: 14 residues.

The chain recombines TRBV10-3 with TRBJ2-1; 12 bases fit TRBD2. J gave up 6 bases and V 1 base, and 4 bases lay outside the gene matches. Germline V gene lookup returns CDR1 ENHRY and CDR2 SYGVKD. The CDR3 is 16 amino acids. The CDR3 coding sequence is TGTGCCATCAGTGAGTTACTAGCGGGAGGTGGCAATGAGCAGTTCTTC. Encoded protein: CAISELLAGGGNEQFF.

The chain combines TRBV5-6 with TRBJ1-1; D is possibly TRBD1 (5 bases). The CDR3 is 13 amino acids. Germline assignment: CDR1 SGHDT and CDR2 YYEEEE. Trimming cost V 4 bases and J 3 bases, with 10 bases left between them. The CDR3 loop reads CASSLTEDTEAFF. CDR3 sequence (DNA): TGTGCCAGCAGCCTGACAGAGGACACTGAAGCTTTCTTT. Variable domain in full (rest from reference TRBV5-6 and TRBJ1-1): DAGVTQSPTHLIKTRGQQVTLRCSPKSGHDTVSWYQQALGQGPQFIFQYYEEEERQRGNFPDRFSGHQFPNYSSELNVNALLLGDSALYLCASSLTEDTEAFFGQGTRLTVV.

The chain is built from TRBV7-2 and TRBJ2-3; 12 nucleotides align to TRBD2. The CDR3 has 21 amino acids. Germline V gives CDR1 SGHTA, CDR2 FQGNSA. V lost 0 bases to trimming and J lost 0 bases; unmatched junction nucleotides: 13. The CDR3 spells CASSLAVLGLAGGPSTDTQYF. Here the CDR3 DNA reads TGTGCCAGCAGCTTAGCTGTCTTAGGGCTAGCGGGGGGGCCGAGCACAGATACGCAGTATTTT.

This chain connects TRBV9 to TRBJ2-1; 11 bases map to TRBD2. CDR3 size: 16 residues. V was clipped by 0 bases and J by 6 bases; unmatched bases: 5. The germline V gene has CDR1 SGDLS and CDR2 YYNGEE. This CDR3 is CASSVDLAGGTNEQFF. The DNA of the CDR3 is TGTGCCAGCAGCGTAGATTTAGCGGGAGGGACCAATGAGCAGTTCTTC.

This clone was seen more than once but under ten times. The chain recombines TRBV10-3 with TRBJ2-3, with a possible D match to TRBD2 (6 bases). Germline CDR1 ENHRY, CDR2 SYGVKD. Trimming removed 2 bases at V and 1 base at J, with 10 bases between. The CDR3 extends over 15 amino acids. This chain's CDR3 is CAISEGGAGTDTQYF. In DNA form, the CDR3 reads TGTGCCATCAGTGAGGGCGGGGCGGGCACAGATACGCAGTATTTT.

This chain links TRBV7-6 with TRBJ2-1, with 9 positions matching TRBD2. This CDR3 region has 22 residues. Looked up from germline, CDR1 is SGHVS and CDR2 is FNYEAQ. V shed 3 bases, J shed 5 bases, and the junction held 26 bases outside the gene matches. For the CDR3, the DNA is TGTGCCAGCAGCTTTGGCGGGAGGGTGATGAGGGGCGTTTTTGGGTCCGACAATGAGCAGTTCTTC. Encoded protein: CASSFGGRVMRGVFGSDNEQFF.

The genes are TRBV6-6 and TRBJ2-1; no definite D call. V was shortened by 0 bases and J by 1 base, with 7 bases between the two germline ends. CDR3 length: 15 residues. From germline, CDR1 is MNHNY and CDR2 SVGAGI (reference sequence). For the CDR3, the DNA is TGTGCCAGCAGTTACTCGGCAGGTTCCTACAATGAGCAGTTCTTC. Translated: CASSYSAGSYNEQFF.

The gene calls are TRBV4-2 and TRBJ1-5; possible D gene TRBD1, 6 bases. The CDR3 is 15 residues long. V was cut by 0 bases and J by 7 bases, with 13 bases left in between. Germline lookup yields CDR1 LGHNA and CDR2 YNFKEQ. This chain's CDR3 is CASSQDAGGPQPQHF. The CDR3, as DNA: TGTGCCAGCAGCCAAGACGCCGGGGGGCCCCAGCCCCAGCATTTT.

This chain joins TRBV6-6 and TRBJ1-2, with a weak D call TRBD1 (5 bases). The CDR3 consists of 14 residues. V lost 0 bases and J lost 8, with 13 bases in between. Germline V CDR1 and CDR2: MNHNY, SVGAGI (reference sequence). The CDR3 spells CASSYSRQGQGYTF. The CDR3 DNA follows: TGTGCCAGCAGTTACTCTCGGCAGGGTCAGGGCTACACCTTC.

This chain links TRBV18 with TRBJ1-6; no reliable D call. Trimming left V 2 bases short and J 6 bases short, with 11 bases between. The CDR3 extends over 15 amino acids. Germline V gene data show CDR1 as KGHSH and CDR2 as LQKENI. The CDR3 sequence: CASSPNSLPNSPLHF. The CDR3 coding sequence is TGTGCCAGCTCACCAAACAGCCTTCCTAATTCACCCCTCCACTTT.

J is TRBJ1-5 and V is TRBV19, with TRBD1 identical over 9 bases. CDR1 and CDR2 from the germline V gene are LNHDA and SQIVND (reference sequence). Trimming removed 5 bases from V and 0 bases from J; junction bases left unmatched: 2. CDR3 length: 15 residues. The CDR3 spells CASSWTGDSNQPQHF. Here the CDR3 DNA reads TGTGCCAGTAGTTGGACAGGGGATAGCAATCAGCCCCAGCATTTT.

This clone was observed a few times. The chain joins TRBV28 to TRBJ1-5; D possibly corresponds to TRBD1 (6 bases). The length of the CDR3 is 15 residues. Germline V gives CDR1 MDHEN, CDR2 SYDVKM. V lost 4 bases and J 2 bases, leaving 12 bases between the germline ends. CDR3 region: CASSSTGHGNQPQHF. In nucleotides, the CDR3 is TGTGCCAGCAGTTCAACAGGGCACGGCAATCAGCCCCAGCATTTT.

The chain carries TRBV11-2 and TRBJ2-7; TRBD1 aligns across 9 bases. The CDR3 covers 16 residues. Per the germline V gene, CDR1 is SGHAT and CDR2 is FQNNGV. Trimming at V came to 1 base and at J to 2 bases, leaving 6 bases not matched to a gene. The CDR3 DNA is TGTGCCAGCAGCTTAGTAGGGGGGACAGGGACCTACGAGCAGTACTTC. The encoded protein is CASSLVGGTGTYEQYF.

This clone was observed a handful of times. The chain joins TRBV30 to TRBJ2-3; 11 nucleotides align to TRBD2. Germline V gene lookup returns CDR1 GTSNPN and CDR2 SVGIG (reference sequence). V shed 2 bases, J shed 0 bases, and the junction held 4 bases outside the gene matches. The CDR3 spans 16 residues. CDR3 protein: CAWSPWTSGSTDTQYF. CDR3 in DNA: TGTGCCTGGAGTCCTTGGACTAGCGGGAGCACAGATACGCAGTATTTT.

The chain couples TRBV11-3 to TRBJ2-7, with D maybe TRBD1 (5 bases). The V gene's germline CDR1 is SGHNT and CDR2 YENEEA. The CDR3 is 13 amino acids. V gave up 2 bases and J gave up 5 bases, with 10 bases separating them. The CDR3 region is CASSLRQSHEQYF. Here the CDR3 DNA reads TGTGCCAGCAGCTTAAGACAGAGCCACGAGCAGTACTTC. The full variable domain, rest sourced from reference TRBV11-3 and TRBJ2-7, is EAGVVQSPRYKIIEKKQPVAFWCNPISGHNTLYWYLQNLGQGPELLIRYENEEAVDDSQLPKDRFSAERLKGVDSTLKIQPAELGDSAVYLCASSLRQSHEQYFGPGTRLTVT.

The V and J genes are TRBV19 and TRBJ1-5, with 9 bases lining up with TRBD1. Germline lookup yields CDR1 LNHDA and CDR2 SQIVND (reference sequence). Unmatched junction bases numbered 5, after V lost 7 bases and J lost 7 bases. The CDR3 has 13 residues. The DNA for the CDR3 is TGTGCCAGTACCTTGGACAGGGGACAGCCCCAGCATTTT. This encodes CASTLDRGQPQHF.

This sequence joins TRBV28 and TRBJ2-2; 9 nucleotides match TRBD1. Germline CDR1 and CDR2: MDHEN and SYDVKM. There are 19 residues in the CDR3. With V trimmed by 1 base and J by 4 bases, 13 bases remained unmatched. This chain's CDR3 is CASSLFSVVGTGTTGELFF. CDR3 nucleotides: TGTGCCAGCAGTTTATTTTCCGTCGTCGGGACAGGGACCACCGGGGAGCTGTTTTTT.

The genes are TRBV11-2 and TRBJ2-7; 10 positions match TRBD1. J lost 3 bases, V lost 1 base, and 3 bases had no gene match. Germline V gene sequence: CDR1 SGHAT, CDR2 FQNNGV. The CDR3 length is 15 residues. The CDR3 DNA reads TGTGCCAGCAGCTTAGGTGGGACAGGGGACTACGAGCAGTACTTC. This sequence encodes CASSLGGTGDYEQYF.

This rearrangement joins TRBV28 to TRBJ2-7; maybe TRBD2 (6 bases). The V end was cut by 5 bases, the J end by 6 bases, with 17 bases between. The CDR3 totals 14 residues. Looked up from germline, CDR1 is MDHEN and CDR2 is SYDVKM. The DNA of the CDR3 is TGTGCCAGCAGTCCGCGCCGACTAGTGAGCGAGCAGTACTTC. Its protein is CASSPRRLVSEQYF.

J is TRBJ1-6 and V is TRBV19; 12 bases are shared with TRBD1. V lost 6 bases, J lost 7 bases, and 1 base stayed unmatched. This CDR3 has 14 amino acids. In germline, CDR1 is LNHDA, CDR2 SQIVND (reference sequence). CDR3 sequence: CASRGTGGNSPLHF. For the CDR3, the DNA is TGTGCCAGTAGAGGGACAGGGGGCAATTCACCCCTCCACTTT. The complete variable domain, with remaining parts taken from reference TRBV19 and TRBJ1-6, reads DGGITQSPKYLFRKEGQNVTLSCEQNLNHDAMYWYRQDPGQGLRLIYYSQIVNDFQKGDIAEGYSVSREKKESFPLTVTSAQKNPTAFYLCASRGTGGNSPLHFGNGTRLTVT.

In this sample, this clone turned up once. The CDR3 DNA sequence: TGCGCCAGCAGTGAAGGGGCTAGCACAGATACGCAGTATTTT. Its translation is CASSEGASTDTQYF. V usage is TRBV10-2 and J usage is TRBJ2-3; weak D call: TRBD1 (5 bases). V was cut by 3 bases and J by 0 bases, with 7 bases left in between. The CDR3 is 14 residues long. Germline V gives CDR1 WSHSY, CDR2 SAAADI.